This entry lists 31 T cell receptor beta chains sequenced from one sample in a study of neurological immune-mediated disorders. TCRdb analysed the 5' RACE reads with MiXCR anew, one entry per CDR3 protein. The data show 53,000 or so distinct CDR3 sequences, with roughly 8.4% seen just once and under 2.5% held by the top ten. Time point here: longitudinal time-point 3. The specimen was PBMCs. These receptors came from a woman in her forties in good health.

This clonotype was seen repeatedly, ten times or more. The chain carries TRBV12-3 or TRBV12-4 and TRBJ1-1; no reliable D call. The CDR3 runs 15 residues. V lost 7 bases and J 5 bases, leaving 20 bases between the germline ends. CDR3 DNA: TGTGCCAGCACTCCCGGGGAGGGTTCATGGACTGAAGCTTTCTTT. Protein sequence: CASTPGEGSWTEAFF.

This clonotype was seen repeatedly, ten times or more. The chain uses TRBV25-1 and TRBJ2-5, with 10 bases that match TRBD2. Per the germline V gene, CDR1 is MGHDK and CDR2 is SYGVNS. CDR3 length equals 14 residues. V was clipped by 6 bases and J by 3 bases; unmatched bases: 4. CDR3: CASRGGLAEETQYF. The CDR3 region has the DNA TGTGCCAGCAGGGGAGGACTAGCGGAAGAGACCCAGTACTTC.

This clonotype showed up many times. The gene calls are TRBV5-5 and TRBJ2-1; tentatively, D is TRBD2 (6 bases). The V end was cut by 0 bases, the J end by 4 bases, with 11 bases between. The CDR3 runs to 15 residues. Germline assignment: CDR1 SGHKS and CDR2 YYEKEE (reference sequence). CDR3 in amino acids: CASSLGPGSYNEQFF. The CDR3 coding sequence is TGTGCCAGCAGCTTGGGACCCGGGAGTTACAATGAGCAGTTCTTC.

This clonotype was picked up many times. This chain links TRBV20-1 with TRBJ1-2, with D unclear. The germline V gene has CDR1 DFQATT and CDR2 SNEGSKA (reference sequence). The V and J ends lost 2 bases and 4 bases respectively, with 11 bases between them. This CDR3 has 13 residues. This chain's CDR3 is CSARTGSIYGYTF. As DNA, the CDR3 is TGCAGTGCTAGAACGGGGTCGATCTATGGCTACACCTTC.

This clonotype was observed at least ten times. The V call is TRBV12-3 or TRBV12-4, the J call TRBJ1-2; a possible D gene is TRBD1 (6 bases). The CDR3 consists of 16 residues. The V and J ends lost 0 bases and 4 bases respectively, with 15 bases between them. The CDR3 spells CASSLAVGGQGYGYTF. The CDR3, as DNA: TGTGCCAGCAGTTTAGCGGTAGGGGGGCAGGGCTATGGCTACACCTTC.

The sample holds many counts of this clonotype. The chain has TRBV20-1 and TRBJ2-7; the D gene is possibly TRBD2 (7 bases). CDR3 length: 14 residues. From germline, CDR1 is DFQATT and CDR2 SNEGSKA (reference sequence). The V gene lost 6 bases and the J gene lost 5 bases, with 20 bases spanning the gap. The CDR3 reads CSASGNGGADEQYF. CDR3 sequence (DNA): TGCAGTGCGAGCGGGAACGGGGGCGCGGACGAGCAGTACTTC.

The V and J genes are TRBV5-1 and TRBJ2-3; D possibly corresponds to TRBD1 (5 bases). The V end lost 4 bases, the J end lost 2 bases, and 14 bases lay between the germline ends. This CDR3 region has 15 residues. CDR1 SGHRS and CDR2 YFSETQ come from the germline V gene. In DNA form, the CDR3 reads TGCGCCAGCAGCGGGGCGGTACCCTTCACAGATACGCAGTATTTT. Residues: CASSGAVPFTDTQYF.

In regard to this clonotype: Since a much larger clone is just one base distant, this may be a read error. V usage is TRBV9 and J usage is TRBJ2-7, with D maybe TRBD2 (5 bases). The CDR3 has 15 residues. From germline, CDR1 is SGDLS and CDR2 YYNGEE. The V and J ends lost 2 bases and 3 bases respectively, with 15 bases between them. CDR3 coding DNA: TGTGCCAGCAGCGTCGGCACCTCGAGGGTCTACGAGCAGTACTTC. Protein product: CASSVGTSRVYEQYF.

This clonotype appeared a few times. The chain employs TRBV10-3 and TRBJ1-3; D might be TRBD1 (6 bases). The germline CDR1 and CDR2 sequences are ENHRY and SYGVKD. This CDR3 has 14 residues. Trimming took 4 bases from V and 3 from J, leaving 10 bases between them. The CDR3, as DNA: TGTGCCATCAGTGTTGCAGGGGATGGAAACACCATATATTTT. Amino acids: CAISVAGDGNTIYF.

This clonotype was seen ten or more times. This chain uses TRBV25-1 with TRBJ1-2; the D gene is possibly TRBD1 (6 bases). This CDR3 is 14 amino acids long. The germline gives CDR1 MGHDK, CDR2 SYGVNS. V was cut by 1 base and J by 4 bases, with 10 bases left in between. CDR3 sequence: CASSELVDSYGYTF. The CDR3 DNA reads TGTGCCAGCAGTGAATTGGTGGACAGCTATGGCTACACCTTC.

As for this clonotype: Relative to the germline gene, one junction end is altered; a read error may explain this. The J gene is TRBJ1-5, the V gene TRBV18; TRBD1 aligns across 7 bases. This CDR3 region has 17 residues. Germline lookup yields CDR1 KGHSH and CDR2 LQKENI. The CDR3 sequence: CASSPKNQDRSSQPQHF. For the CDR3, the DNA is TGTGCCAGCTCACCGAAAAACCAGGACAGGAGCAGTCAGCCCCAGCATTTT.

This clonotype has just a few counts. The chain joins TRBV27 to TRBJ2-1; maybe TRBD2 (5 bases). Trimming took off 6 bases at V and 4 bases at J, with 22 bases between the two ends. The CDR3 extends over 17 amino acids. Germline V gene data show CDR1 as MNHEY and CDR2 as SMNVEV (reference sequence). The CDR3 region has the DNA TGTGCCAGCAGCCCCTTCCCTCAGAGGGCTATATACAATGAGCAGTTCTTC. Translated: CASSPFPQRAIYNEQFF.

This clonotype showed up many times. The CDR3 DNA is TGTGCCAGCAGCCTAATCCAGTCCTACGAGCAGTACTTC. Encoded protein: CASSLIQSYEQYF. The V call is TRBV7-9, the J call TRBJ2-7; D not certain. The germline CDR1 and CDR2 sequences are SEHNR and FQNEAQ (reference sequence). The CDR3 consists of 13 residues. Trimming cost V 5 bases and J 1 base, with 9 bases left between them.

This clonotype was observed many times. V usage is TRBV7-8 and J usage is TRBJ2-7; tentative D call: TRBD1 (5 bases). Deletions cut 2 bases from V and 4 bases from J, with 12 bases between. The V gene's germline CDR1 is SGHVS and CDR2 FQNEAQ. This CDR3 has 14 amino acids. The CDR3 sequence: CASSLMPGFYEQYF. The CDR3 nucleotides read TGTGCCAGCAGCTTAATGCCAGGGTTTTACGAGCAGTACTTC.

The table lists this clonotype with a few counts. This sequence joins TRBV10-3 and TRBJ1-1; D not certain. The germline V and J ends were trimmed by 0 bases and 1 base, with 9 bases remaining between them. CDR1 is ENHRY and CDR2 is SYGVKD in the germline V gene. There are 15 residues in the CDR3. Written as DNA, the CDR3 is TGTGCCATCAGTGAGTCGGAGCGGGGGAACACTGAAGCTTTCTTT. It specifies CAISESERGNTEAFF.

This clonotype was detected ten times or more. The chain joins TRBV6-8 to TRBJ2-7; 10 bases are a match to TRBD2. This CDR3 spans 14 amino acids. From germline, CDR1 is MNHGY and CDR2 SAAAGT. The J segment lost 3 bases and the V segment lost 10 bases, leaving 9 bases of the junction unmatched. In DNA form, the CDR3 reads TGTGCCACAAGAGACAGGACTAGCGGCTACGAGCAGTACTTC. Translated, it gives CATRDRTSGYEQYF.

This clonotype has ten or more counts. The chain is built from TRBV7-2 and TRBJ1-6, with D tentatively TRBD1 (6 bases). This CDR3 has 15 residues. Germline-derived CDR1 and CDR2 are SGHTA and FQGNSA. Trimming took off 5 bases at V and 7 bases at J, with 15 bases between the two ends. The CDR3 coding sequence is TGTGCCAGCAGCATGACCTGGGGGCCAAATTCACCCCTCCACTTT. This sequence encodes CASSMTWGPNSPLHF.

This clonotype was found many times. The CDR3 region is CATYGQGMKENTGELFF. Written as DNA, the CDR3 is TGTGCCACTTATGGACAGGGGATGAAGGAGAACACCGGGGAGCTGTTTTTT. This chain links TRBV10-3 with TRBJ2-2; 9 bases match TRBD1. Losses at the gene ends were 10 bases for V and 1 base for J; bases not matched to a gene: 13. Germline CDR1 ENHRY, CDR2 SYGVKD. The CDR3 length is 17 residues.

This clonotype was counted ten times or more. The CDR3 spells CASSSGTVGYTF. The CDR3 region has the DNA TGTGCCAGCAGCTCAGGGACAGTCGGCTACACCTTC. J is TRBJ1-2 and V is TRBV3-1; 7 nucleotides line up with TRBD1. J lost 8 bases, V lost 5 bases, and 5 bases had no gene match. The CDR3 extends over 12 amino acids. Per the germline V gene, CDR1 is LGHDT and CDR2 is YNNKEL (reference sequence). Full variable domain (rest looked up from reference TRBV3-1 and TRBJ1-2): DTAVSQTPKYLVTQMGNDKSIKCEQNLGHDTMYWYKQDSKKFLKIMFSYNNKELIINETVPNRFSPKSPDKAHLNLHINSLELGDSAVYFCASSSGTVGYTFGSGTRLTVV.

Ten or more counts support this clonotype. J is TRBJ2-5 and V is TRBV5-1, with 8 bases matching TRBD2. This CDR3 has 16 residues. The V and J ends lost 5 bases and 3 bases, in that order; junction bases with no gene match: 12. The V gene's germline CDR1 is SGHRS and CDR2 YFSETQ. CDR3 nucleotide sequence: TGCGCCAGCAGGCCCCTCGGGGGGGCGTTGAAAGAGACCCAGTACTTC. Its translation: CASRPLGGALKETQYF.

In its sample, this clonotype was seen many times. The chain recombines TRBV5-1 with TRBJ2-1; D unresolved. CDR1 and CDR2 (germline): SGHRS, YFSETQ. Trimming stripped 0 bases from V and 4 bases from J, with 11 bases between. The CDR3 length is 15 residues. DNA of the CDR3: TGCGCCAGCAGCTTGGTTGCCTCATTTTACAATGAGCAGTTCTTC. It codes for CASSLVASFYNEQFF. Drawing the rest from reference TRBV5-1 and TRBJ2-1, the complete variable domain is KAGVTQTPRYLIKTRGQQVTLSCSPISGHRSVSWYQQTPGQGLQFLFEYFSETQRNKGNFPGRFSGRQFSNSRSEMNVSTLELGDSALYLCASSLVASFYNEQFFGPGTRLTVL.

The table lists this clonotype with many counts. This chain links TRBV5-1 with TRBJ2-3, with 9 bases aligning to TRBD2. The CDR3 is 14 residues long. CDR1 is SGHRS, CDR2 YFSETQ, per germline. V dropped 7 bases and J dropped 5; count of bases not matched to a gene: 8. CDR3 bases: TGCGCCAGCGAAAGCGGGGGGCCGGGAGATACGCAGTATTTT. The encoded protein is CASESGGPGDTQYF. Full variable domain (remainder filled in from reference TRBV5-1 and TRBJ2-3): KAGVTQTPRYLIKTRGQQVTLSCSPISGHRSVSWYQQTPGQGLQFLFEYFSETQRNKGNFPGRFSGRQFSNSRSEMNVSTLELGDSALYLCASESGGPGDTQYFGPGTRLTVL.

This clonotype was counted ten times or more. The J gene is TRBJ1-5, the V gene TRBV20-1; no clear D gene. The CDR3 runs to 14 residues. Germline values: CDR1 DFQATT, CDR2 SNEGSKA (reference sequence). Trimming cost V 4 bases and J 8 bases, with 18 bases left between them. The CDR3 DNA sequence: TGCAGTGCTATAGAACCGACGGGGATAGAGCCCCAGCATTTT. Translated: CSAIEPTGIEPQHF.

Ten or more counts support this clonotype. The chain recombines TRBV4-1 with TRBJ1-2, with D possibly matching TRBD1 (5 bases). The CDR3 extends over 16 amino acids. The ends were cut back, 0 bases at V and 6 bases at J, with 17 bases in the middle. Germline V CDR1 and CDR2: MGHRA, YSYEKL. DNA for the CDR3: TGCGCCAGCAGCCAAGAGCGGCCATGGGGCACCAATGGCTACACCTTC. Its protein is CASSQERPWGTNGYTF.

This clonotype was observed many times. The gene calls are TRBV12-3 or TRBV12-4 and TRBJ1-1, with a weak D call TRBD1 (6 bases). V lost 6 bases and J lost 0, with 11 bases in between. CDR3 length equals 14 residues. The CDR3 is CASSLDSLNTEAFF. Written as DNA, the CDR3 is TGTGCCAGCAGCCTGGACAGCTTGAACACTGAAGCTTTCTTT.

This clonotype was counted many times. The chain has TRBV20-1 and TRBJ1-5; D is unclear. Trimming took off 1 base at V and 0 bases at J, with 16 bases between the two ends. The CDR3 consists of 17 residues. Germline values: CDR1 DFQATT, CDR2 SNEGSKA (reference sequence). CDR3 sequence reads: CSARGLDAYYSNQPQHF. The DNA for the CDR3 is TGCAGTGCTAGAGGTCTGGACGCCTATTATAGCAATCAGCCCCAGCATTTT.

This clonotype has at least ten counts. V and J are TRBV5-1 and TRBJ2-1; the D is unclear. Trimming shortened V by 1 base and J by 9 bases, and 14 bases separated the two germline ends. The CDR3 loop spans 14 amino acids. CDR1 and CDR2 (germline): SGHRS, YFSETQ. CDR3 nucleotide sequence: TGCGCCAGCAGCTTGAGCACCCCCCTGGGTGAGCAGTTCTTC. It codes for CASSLSTPLGEQFF.

As regards this clonotype: This may be a read error: a much more frequent sequence differs by one nucleotide. The J gene is TRBJ2-3, the V gene TRBV7-2; D remains unclear. CDR1 SGHTA and CDR2 FQGNSA come from the germline V gene. V was trimmed by 7 bases and J by 9 bases, leaving 17 bases between them. The CDR3 consists of 13 residues. For the CDR3, the DNA is TGTGCCAGCAACACAAACAGTCCCGGAACGCAGTATTTT. This gives the protein CASNTNSPGTQYF.

Many counts were recorded for this clonotype. V and J are TRBV7-8 and TRBJ1-4; 7 bases match TRBD1. Per the germline V gene, CDR1 is SGHVS and CDR2 is FQNEAQ. V dropped 1 base and J dropped 4; count of bases not matched to a gene: 12. The CDR3 runs 18 residues. CDR3 DNA sequence: TGTGCCAGCAGCTTAGTAGTGCTTGGGGGACAGCTTAATGAAAAACTGTTTTTT. Its protein product is CASSLVVLGGQLNEKLFF.

This clonotype was observed many times. The chain uses TRBV5-6 and TRBJ1-2, with TRBD1 identical over 7 bases. Trimming cost V 4 bases and J 0 bases; bases outside gene matches: 6. Looked up from germline, CDR1 is SGHDT and CDR2 is YYEEEE. The CDR3 covers 15 residues. CDR3 DNA sequence: TGTGCCAGCAGCCCCGAGGGACAGACTAACTATGGCTACACCTTC. Translating it yields CASSPEGQTNYGYTF.

This clonotype was recorded many times. This chain uses TRBV7-2 with TRBJ2-1; the match to TRBD2 covers 9 bases. The CDR3 runs to 16 residues. V dropped 1 base and J dropped 7; count of bases not matched to a gene: 8. Germline V CDR1 and CDR2: SGHTA, FQGNSA. The CDR3 loop is CASSLGAGGAQNEQFF. The CDR3 DNA is TGTGCCAGCAGCTTAGGGGCGGGGGGGGCCCAGAATGAGCAGTTCTTC. Using reference TRBV7-2 and TRBJ2-1 for the parts outside the CDR3, the full variable domain is GAGVSQSPSNKVTEKGKDVELRCDPISGHTALYWYRQSLGQGLEFLIYFQGNSAPDKSGLPSDRFSAERTGGSVSTLTIQRTQQEDSAVYLCASSLGAGGAQNEQFFGPGTRLTVL.